Listed here are 14 T cell receptor beta chains from one sample, sequenced in a study of CD8 T cells in ankylosing spondylitis. No antigen has been identified for these receptors. TCRdb re-called the 5' RACE reads with MiXCR, one entry per CDR3 protein. The data contain just under 550,000 distinct CDR3 sequences, roughly 13% of them singletons. Points from the study as a whole: What appeared characteristic of ankylosing spondylitis blood was a TCR beta motif of fewer than ten highly homologous variants.

The material sequenced was blood, either unsorted or a sorted T cell fraction (not recorded which). The receptors come from a male donor with ankylosing spondylitis.

V gene TRBV7-9 combines with J gene TRBJ1-2, with 8 bases aligning to TRBD1. The J segment lost 0 bases and the V segment lost 5 bases, leaving 5 bases of the junction unmatched. The CDR3 sequence is 15 residues long. Germline V lookup: CDR1 SEHNR, CDR2 FQNEAQ (reference sequence). The CDR3 spells CASSPRTGTNYGYTF. CDR3 nucleotides: TGTGCCAGCAGCCCCAGGACAGGGACTAACTATGGCTACACCTTC.

This clonotype has ten or more counts. The chain recombines TRBV5-1 with TRBJ2-3; possible D gene TRBD2, 5 bases. CDR3 size: 15 residues. Germline V gene data show CDR1 as SGHRS and CDR2 as YFSETQ. V lost 2 bases, J lost 2 bases, and 12 bases lay in between. The CDR3 loop reads CASSFSLATTDTQYF. DNA of the CDR3: TGCGCCAGCAGCTTTTCCCTAGCTACCACAGATACGCAGTATTTT.

This CDR3 is CASSLSDIYGYTF. CDR3 nucleotides: TGTGCCAGCAGTTTATCAGACATCTATGGCTACACCTTC. This chain connects TRBV12-3 or TRBV12-4 to TRBJ1-2; D call uncertain. V was clipped by 2 bases and J by 4 bases, with 8 bases between them. There are 13 residues in the CDR3.

The chain carries TRBV27 and TRBJ2-1; D remains unclear. V was pared by 4 bases and J by 0 bases, with 10 bases between. In germline, CDR1 is MNHEY, CDR2 SMNVEV (reference sequence). The length of the CDR3 is 15 residues. The CDR3 reads CASSSPSRSYNEQFF. CDR3 DNA: TGTGCCAGCAGTTCCCCCTCACGCTCCTACAATGAGCAGTTCTTC.

The V and J genes are TRBV24-1 and TRBJ2-3, with TRBD2 matching 12 bases. The germline CDR1 and CDR2 sequences are KGHDR and SFDVKD. CDR3 length equals 17 residues. J was trimmed by 0 bases and V by 5 bases; bases with no gene match: 5. DNA for the CDR3: TGTGCCACCAGTGCTCGACTAGCGGGAGATAGCACAGATACGCAGTATTTT. It is translated as CATSARLAGDSTDTQYF.

This clonotype was observed a few times. The V gene is TRBV20-1, the J gene TRBJ2-6; D call uncertain. Trimming pared 0 bases from V and 1 base from J, leaving 7 bases between. The germline gives CDR1 DFQATT, CDR2 SNEGSKA (reference sequence). The CDR3 totals 15 residues. CDR3 in amino acids: CSARDPRSGANVLTF. The CDR3 DNA follows: TGCAGTGCTAGAGATCCACGGTCTGGGGCCAACGTCCTGACTTTC.

With respect to this clonotype: The CDR3 does not end in the conserved phenylalanine or tryptophan, so this is likely a read error. The chain employs TRBV7-2 and TRBJ1-2; no reliable D call. The CDR3 is 12 residues long. In germline, CDR1 is SGHTA, CDR2 FQGNSA. Deletions cut 1 base from V and 7 bases from J, with 7 bases between. The chain's CDR3 is CASSLVWFGYTL. Here the CDR3 DNA reads TGTGCCAGCAGCTTAGTTTGGTTTGGCTACACCTTA.

This clonotype was seen only a few times. J is TRBJ2-7 and V is TRBV10-3; tentatively, D is TRBD2 (5 bases). V lost 0 bases and J 3 bases, leaving 12 bases between the germline ends. This CDR3 has 15 residues. Germline V CDR1 and CDR2: ENHRY, SYGVKD. CDR3 DNA sequence: TGTGCCATCAGTGAGTCTCCTAGCCTTGACTACGAGCAGTACTTC. This gives the protein CAISESPSLDYEQYF.

This clonotype was observed a handful of times. J is TRBJ1-1 and V is TRBV12-3 or TRBV12-4; D possibly corresponds to TRBD1 (6 bases). Trimming removed 2 bases at V and 1 base at J, with 14 bases between. CDR3 length: 16 amino acids. The CDR3 protein is CASSLRGMGQNTEAFF. The CDR3 bases are TGTGCCAGCAGTTTAAGGGGGATGGGCCAGAACACTGAAGCTTTCTTT.

In this sample, this clonotype turned up a few times. This chain connects TRBV29-1 to TRBJ2-2, with D hard to call. Germline-derived CDR1 and CDR2 are SQVTM and ANQGSEA. Deletions cut 6 bases from V and 3 bases from J, with 11 bases between. CDR3 length: 13 amino acids. CDR3 protein: CSVGTIDTGELFF. CDR3 coding DNA: TGCAGCGTGGGCACTATCGACACCGGGGAGCTGTTTTTT.

This sequence joins TRBV11-2 and TRBJ2-7, with 7 bases matching TRBD1. V was clipped by 2 bases and J by 2 bases; unmatched bases: 12. Looked up from germline, CDR1 is SGHAT and CDR2 is FQNNGV. The CDR3 extends over 17 amino acids. CDR3 amino acids: CASSLQTGSVEAYEQYF. CDR3 sequence (DNA): TGTGCCAGCAGCTTACAGACAGGGAGTGTGGAGGCCTACGAGCAGTACTTC. The whole variable domain, remainder taken from reference TRBV11-2 and TRBJ2-7, is EAGVAQSPRYKIIEKRQSVAFWCNPISGHATLYWYQQILGQGPKLLIQFQNNGVVDDSQLPKDRFSAERLKGVDSTLKIQPAKLEDSAVYLCASSLQTGSVEAYEQYFGPGTRLTVT.

This clonotype has a handful of counts. V gene TRBV10-3 combines with J gene TRBJ2-1, with no clear D. The V end lost 2 bases, the J end lost 7 bases, and 12 bases lay between the germline ends. The CDR3 consists of 14 residues. Per germline, CDR1 ENHRY and CDR2 SYGVKD. The CDR3 protein is CAISEPTGENEQFF. The CDR3 DNA sequence: TGTGCCATCAGTGAGCCGACTGGGGAAAATGAGCAGTTCTTC.

The chain employs TRBV20-1 and TRBJ1-5, with no clear D. The CDR3 totals 13 residues. Germline V gene sequence: CDR1 DFQATT, CDR2 SNEGSKA (reference sequence). Trimming stripped 5 bases from V and 3 bases from J, with 11 bases between. The CDR3 bases are TGCAGTGCTGCCCCAACGGACAATCAGCCCCAGCATTTT. Translating it yields CSAAPTDNQPQHF.

This clonotype was counted only a few times. The J gene is TRBJ2-5, the V gene TRBV7-9; 7 nucleotides align to TRBD2. The CDR3 is made up of 13 amino acids. Trimming removed 2 bases from V and 4 bases from J; junction bases left unmatched: 1. CDR1 SEHNR and CDR2 FQNEAQ come from the germline V gene (reference sequence). The CDR3 DNA sequence: TGTGCCAGCAGCTTATCGGGAGGAGAGACCCAGTACTTC. Protein product: CASSLSGGETQYF.